This T cell receptor beta chain was profiled in a study of T cells in Graves' hyperthyroidism and ophthalmopathy. About the research overall: It was at initial diagnosis, before any treatment, that peripheral blood was collected. Study observations and caveats: It was a median around 6 months before onset that the model predicted ophthalmopathy.

With 1 base clipped from V and 6 bases from J, the junction kept 18 bases outside the gene matches. This CDR3 contains 19 residues. Disease lasting under 3 months, a NOSPECS grade of at least 4, and a Clinical Activity Score of at least 3 were features of the ophthalmopathy patients. Patients showing uncontrolled infection, other autoimmune disease, pregnancy or lactation were ineligible. TCR beta CDR3 regions were amplified from RNA. The study used the HTBI primer set for a first-round RT-PCR of the TCR CDR3. TCRdb reprocessed the multiplex PCR reads via MiXCR and lists one record per CDR3 protein. The data hold 250,000 to 350,000 distinct CDR3 sequences, with approximately 21% observed a single time. This clonotype was seen many times. Antigen: not known.

The origin of this receptor is a man younger than 45 with Graves' ophthalmopathy. This chain connects TRBV12-3 or TRBV12-4 to TRBJ2-3; TRBD2 aligns across 8 bases. Sequenced material: blood. The DNA for the CDR3 is TGTGCCAGCAGTTTAGATCGGGGGGGGGTTAGTGGCCCTCTGGATACGCAGTATTTT. The encoded protein is CASSLDRGGVSGPLDTQYF.